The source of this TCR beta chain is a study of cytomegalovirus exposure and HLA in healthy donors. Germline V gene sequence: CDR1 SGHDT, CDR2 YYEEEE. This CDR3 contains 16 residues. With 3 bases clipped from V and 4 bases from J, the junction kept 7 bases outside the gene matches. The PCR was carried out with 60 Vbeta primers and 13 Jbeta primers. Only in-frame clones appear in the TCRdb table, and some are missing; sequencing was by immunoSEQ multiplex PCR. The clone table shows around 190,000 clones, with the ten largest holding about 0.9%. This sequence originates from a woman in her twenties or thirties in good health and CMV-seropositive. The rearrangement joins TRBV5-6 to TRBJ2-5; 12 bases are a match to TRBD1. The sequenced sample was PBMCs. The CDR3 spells CASSSPGQGASETQYF. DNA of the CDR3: TGTGCCAGCAGCTCCCCGGGACAGGGGGCTTCAGAGACCCAGTACTTC.